The source of this T cell receptor beta chain is a study of blood T cell repertoires in COVID-19. Study as a whole: The cDNA or gDNA used as material had been derived from T cells, B-cell-depleted T cells, or PBMCs.

This CDR3 has 11 amino acids. The germline V gene encodes CDR1 ENHRY and CDR2 SYGVKD. After removal of 6 bases from V and 10 bases from J, the junction contained 3 bases not matched to a gene. Source study methods: It was from reference gene primer amplification that nucleated cell counts were estimated. Clones were read by immunoSEQ multiplex PCR, and TCRdb kept only the in-frame ones, dropping some. That table furnishes V, J and clone size, whereas the DNA furnished D and trimming. The sample shows over 200,000 clones, over 75% of them seen only once. The receptor comes from a woman aged 40 to 50 with acute or convalescent COVID-19. The sample comprised peripheral blood. This rearrangement joins TRBV10-3 to TRBJ2-5; 9 nucleotides match TRBD1. The CDR3 DNA follows: TGTGCCATCAGGGAGGACAGGGGCCAGTACTTC. It codes for CAIREDRGQYF.